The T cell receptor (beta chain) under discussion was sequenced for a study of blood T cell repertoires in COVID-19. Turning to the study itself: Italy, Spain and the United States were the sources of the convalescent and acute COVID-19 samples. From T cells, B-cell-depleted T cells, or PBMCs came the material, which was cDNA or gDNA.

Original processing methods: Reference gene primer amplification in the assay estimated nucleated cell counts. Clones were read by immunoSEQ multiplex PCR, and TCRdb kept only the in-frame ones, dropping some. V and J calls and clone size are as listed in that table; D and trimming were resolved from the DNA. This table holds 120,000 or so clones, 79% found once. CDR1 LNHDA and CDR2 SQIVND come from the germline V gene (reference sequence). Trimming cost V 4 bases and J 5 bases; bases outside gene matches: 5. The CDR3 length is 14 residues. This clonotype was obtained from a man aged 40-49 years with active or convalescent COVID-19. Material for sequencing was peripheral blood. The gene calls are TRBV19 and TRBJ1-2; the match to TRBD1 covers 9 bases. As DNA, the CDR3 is TGTGCCAGTAGTAAGGGACAGGGACGATATGGCTACACCTTC. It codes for CASSKGQGRYGYTF.